The rows below give T cell receptor beta chains drawn from one sample of a study of PD-L1 blockade in urothelial cancer. Method: immunoSEQ multiplex PCR; TCRdb's copy keeps in-frame clones and lacks some. The sample carries around 49,000 clones, roughly 91% recorded once. The starting material was PBMCs, obtained around atezolizumab (anti-PD-L1) treatment. These receptors were taken from a man aged 55-75 years with urothelial cancer. The CDR3 runs from the conserved cysteine through the conserved F or W. The order of the fields is V gene, J gene, D gene, clone size, CDR3 DNA, CDR3 protein. D genes are given only for firm matches. Clone size is given for some rows only: seen once, a few or many times, or a class if the clone is expanded.

v_call: TRBV21-1
j_call: TRBJ2-5
d_call: NA
clone_size: NA
cdr3_nt: TGTGCCAGCAGCAAAACAGCGGAGATCCAAGAGACCCAGTACTTC
cdr3_aa: CASSKTAEIQETQYF

v_call: TRBV7-2
j_call: TRBJ2-5
d_call: NA
clone_size: NA
cdr3_nt: TGTGCCAGCAGCTTAGGCGTTAGCGGAGGGGAGACCCAGTACTTC
cdr3_aa: CASSLGVSGGETQYF

v_call: TRBV18
j_call: TRBJ1-3
d_call: NA
clone_size: NA
cdr3_nt: TGTGCCAGCTCTTCGACAGACTCTGGAAACACCATATATTTT
cdr3_aa: CASSSTDSGNTIYF

v_call: TRBV5-8
j_call: TRBJ2-5
d_call: NA
clone_size: NA
cdr3_nt: TGTGCCAGCAGAAGAACGGGACACCCACAAGAGACCCAGTACTTC
cdr3_aa: CASRRTGHPQETQYF

v_call: TRBV5-1
j_call: TRBJ2-7
d_call: NA
clone_size: NA
cdr3_nt: TGCGCCAGCAGCTTGGAGGGGTACTACGAGCAGTACTTC
cdr3_aa: CASSLEGYYEQYF

v_call: TRBV19
j_call: TRBJ2-7
d_call: NA
clone_size: NA
cdr3_nt: TGTGCCAGTAGTATGGCCAGGGGATACGAGCAGTACTTC
cdr3_aa: CASSMARGYEQYF

v_call: TRBV9
j_call: TRBJ1-3
d_call: NA
clone_size: NA
cdr3_nt: TGTGCCAGCAGCGTAGATGTGACAGTAGAAATCTCTGGAAACACCATATATTTT
cdr3_aa: CASSVDVTVEISGNTIYF

v_call: TRBV6-1
j_call: TRBJ2-6
d_call: NA
clone_size: NA
cdr3_nt: TGTGCCAGCGCAGGCGGGGCCAACGTCCTGACTTTC
cdr3_aa: CASAGGANVLTF

v_call: TRBV25-1
j_call: TRBJ1-5
d_call: NA
clone_size: NA
cdr3_nt: TGTGCCAGCAGTTGGACGGGGGAGAATCAGCCCCAGCATTTT
cdr3_aa: CASSWTGENQPQHF

v_call: TRBV19
j_call: TRBJ1-2
d_call: NA
clone_size: NA
cdr3_nt: TGTGCCAGTAGTCCCAGGGATAGGTTCGGCTACACCTTC
cdr3_aa: CASSPRDRFGYTF

v_call: TRBV28
j_call: TRBJ2-3
d_call: TRBD2
clone_size: few
cdr3_nt: TGTGCCAGCAGTTTCGATCGGGGGGGCACAGATACGCAGTATTTT
cdr3_aa: CASSFDRGGTDTQYF

v_call: TRBV19
j_call: TRBJ1-1
d_call: NA
clone_size: NA
cdr3_nt: TGTGCCAGTAGCGGCAGGGCGACTGAAGCTTTCTTT
cdr3_aa: CASSGRATEAFF

v_call: TRBV5-1
j_call: TRBJ2-5
d_call: TRBD1
clone_size: NA
cdr3_nt: TGCGCCAGCAGCTTGTCAGCAGGGGGTGCTCAAGAGACCCAGTACTTC
cdr3_aa: CASSLSAGGAQETQYF